The rows below give T cell receptor beta chains drawn from one sample of a study of regulatory T cells in long-lasting Graves disease. In TCRdb, the multiplex PCR reads were re-called with MiXCR into one record per CDR3 protein. This table has hundreds of thousands of distinct CDR3 sequences, 20% appearing once. The material was peripheral blood mononuclear cells (PBMCs), obtained when the disease was refractory, from a patient treated with antithyroid drugs. The receptors shown here come from a female donor with Graves disease. CDR3s include the opening cysteine and the closing phenylalanine or tryptophan. D genes are given only for firm matches. Not all rows give a size; the values are once, few, many and, for expanded clones, a class.

CDR3 DNA	CDR3 protein	D gene	V gene	J gene	clone size
TGTGCCAGCAGCTGGTCCGATTTCTACGAGCAGTACTTC	CASSWSDFYEQYF	NA	TRBV7-2	TRBJ2-7	NA
TGTGCCAGCAGACCGGGGGACGAAAAACTGTTTTTT	CASRPGDEKLFF	NA	TRBV6-1	TRBJ1-4	many
TGTGCCAGCAGTTGGGGGGGCAGGGGCTACGAGCAGTACTTC	CASSWGGRGYEQYF	NA	TRBV12-3/TRBV12-4	TRBJ2-7	NA
TGCAGTGCTACCGACGGTGGCAGACTTGGGTACGAGCAGCACTTC	CSATDGGRLGYEQHF	NA	TRBV20-1	TRBJ2-7	NA
TGTGCCAGTAGCGTACGGGACAGGGGGCAGCCCCAGCATTTT	CASSVRDRGQPQHF	TRBD1	TRBV19	TRBJ1-5	few
TGCGCCAGCAGCCCGCTTACGGAAGGGAATTCACCCCTCCACTTT	CASSPLTEGNSPLHF	NA	TRBV5-1	TRBJ1-6	many
TGTGCCAGCAGCTTCGGGCAGGATAACGACTATGGCTACACCTTC	CASSFGQDNDYGYTF	NA	TRBV7-9	TRBJ1-2	NA
TGTGCCAGCAAGAACAGGGACCGCATGGGAAAACTGTTTTTT	CASKNRDRMGKLFF	NA	TRBV6-1	TRBJ1-4	NA
TGCAGCGTTGAAGGGGGGAAGAGCTATGGCTACACCTTC	CSVEGGKSYGYTF	NA	TRBV29-1	TRBJ1-2	NA
TGTGCCACCAGTGATTTGCTTCCACCCGAGACCCAGTACTTC	CATSDLLPPETQYF	NA	TRBV24-1	TRBJ2-5	many
TGCAGTGCTCCGGACGCCCGGGGGGCCTACGAGCAGTACTTC	CSAPDARGAYEQYF	TRBD2	TRBV20-1	TRBJ2-7	many
TGTGCCTTCGGTCTGAACACTGAAGCTTTCTTT	CAFGLNTEAFF	NA	TRBV30	TRBJ1-1	many
TGTGCCAGCAGTTACTCGAGTATCCTTACCTACGAGCAGTACTTC	CASSYSSILTYEQYF	NA	TRBV6-7	TRBJ2-7	few
TGCAGCGTTGTGGGCAGGGCCCTTCTTTGGAGCTACACCTTC	CSVVGRALLWSYTF	NA	TRBV29-1	TRBJ1-2	many
TGTGCCAGCAAGGGGGACCGTAGCGATCAGCCCCAGCATTTT	CASKGDRSDQPQHF	NA	TRBV2	TRBJ1-5	many
TGTGCCAGCAGTCCTGCATTCGGGACAGGGAGCGAGTATGGCTACACCTTC	CASSPAFGTGSEYGYTF	TRBD1	TRBV6-2/TRBV6-3	TRBJ1-2	NA
TGTGCCAGCAGCCAAGATAGGGGGGCCGGCGGGGAGCTGTTTTTT	CASSQDRGAGGELFF	NA	TRBV3-1	TRBJ2-2	few
TGTGCCAGCAGTTTCCTTCTGTTCGGCGGGGAGCTGTTTTTT	CASSFLLFGGELFF	NA	TRBV12-3/TRBV12-4	TRBJ2-2	NA
TGTGCCAGCAGCGCCGACAGGGGAGCACGAAATGAAAAACTGTTTTTT	CASSADRGARNEKLFF	TRBD1	TRBV7-2	TRBJ1-4	NA
TGTGCCAGCAGCTTCCGGGTGAACACTGAAGCTTTCTTT	CASSFRVNTEAFF	NA	TRBV7-3	TRBJ1-1	many